Detailed here is one T cell receptor beta chain. The antigen it recognizes is unknown. Compared with germline, one end of the junction differs, possibly owing to a read error. With a mouse as the source, gene names and germline sequences are drawn from the mouse. The read finishes 4 residues shy of the CDR3 end, and the germline J gene is used to complete it. The sample is drawn from a study of CD8+ T cells in alopecia areata (dated by TCRdb to 2017 to 2018). With respect to the entire study: Skin from C3H/HeJ donors aged roughly 6-13 months with spontaneous alopecia was grafted onto female C3H/HeJ recipients aged roughly 6-10 weeks. To study T cell clonal expansion in alopecia areata, the researchers applied high-throughput TCRbeta sequencing to both the C3H/HeJ mouse model and human patients. Scalp tissue and sorted CD4+ and CD8+ peripheral blood T cells from patchy and totalis/universalis alopecia areata patients and from healthy controls were covered by human TCRbeta sequencing. Scalp clonality was compared across normal scalp (n=4), patchy alopecia areata scalp (n=8), and alopecia totalis/universalis scalp (n=8). RNA came from the PAXgene miRNA kit for fixed scalp, the miRNeasy kit for PBMCs, and the RNeasy kit for mouse skin. immunoSEQ multiplex PCR using 35 Vbeta forward primers and 13 Jbeta reverse primers was used to amplify TCRbeta CDR3 regions. What the work shows at the level of the full study, not this receptor alone: Compared with normal scalp, lesional scalp, particularly in alopecia totalis/universalis, had higher clonality and more expanded CD8+ clones, which suggests antigenic drive. Compared with mice, TCR sequences shared between patients were less clear, possibly partly because of HLA diversity across the patient population. Scalp TCR repertoire analysis is complicated because resident alphabeta T cells in normal human skin are also sequenced, whereas mouse skin is dominated by gammadelta T cells.

Including cysteine and phenylalanine, the CDR3 has 12 amino acids. The DNA covers only part of the CDR3, 24 bases in frame from base 1. The germline V gene yields MNHDT for CDR1 and YYDKIL for CDR2. The protocol used for the library was the immunoSEQ multiplex PCR assay. To provide template for TCR sequencing, every sample had RNA extracted and reverse transcribed into cDNA. First-strand cDNA was synthesized using SuperScript III with a 2:1 mix of oligo-dT and random hexamers. A synthetic immune receptor repertoire was used to assess amplification bias, and residual bias was removed computationally. Libraries were sequenced on Illumina HiSeq with 60 bp reads covering the CDR3, read from J toward V. Under the source paper's analysis protocol: Raw reads were preprocessed for error removal, and CDR3 was defined according to IMGT conventions as running from the conserved cysteine to phenylalanine. Clonality was computed as 1 minus the Shannon entropy, with the entropy normalized by log2 of the number of productive unique TCRs. Whether each scalp clone was CD4 or CD8 was inferred by checking scalp TCRbeta sequences against the CD4 and CD8 repertoires from sorted blood. The source is immuneACCESS, and TCRdb retained only in-frame sequences with V and J called. Part of the clones is not carried over; for the studies checked, unresolved V genes explain less than half of this, and the remainder is unexplained. V and J calls plus clone size are reproduced from that table; the DNA served to infer D and trimming. The table for this sample lists over 250,000 clones, none of them counted only once. About 1.2% of the sample is taken by the ten largest.

Cells from pooled mouse cutaneous lymph nodes were stained for CD4, CD8alpha, NKG2D, NKG2ACE and other markers and then sorted on a BD Influx. Input material: CD4+ T cells sorted from a lymph node. The chain was built from TRBV17 and TRBJ2-5; the D gene is perhaps TRBD1, from 5 matching bases. This clonotype originated in a C3H/HeJ mouse with alopecia areata. This mouse strain carries MHC haplotype H2-k. The CDR3 region reads CANSKDKDTQYF. The sequenced CDR3 bases are TGTGCTAACAGTAAGGACAAAGAC. The CDR3, completed at both ends by the reference TRBV17 and TRBJ2-5 genes, gives the full variable domain DTTVKQNPRYKLARVGKPVNLICSQTMNHDTMYWYQKKPNQAPKLLLFYYDKILNREADTFEKFQSSRPNNSFCSLYIGSAGLEYSAMYLCANSKDKDTQYFGPGTRLLVL.